This TCR beta chain was identified during a study of cytomegalovirus exposure and HLA in healthy donors. Whole-study context: Membership in the Caucasian-associated ancestry cluster was found for 81% of roughly 400 genotyped donors. Study-wide results and caveats: On later analysis, the bulk of CMV-associated TCR beta chains appeared to be HLA-restricted.

V lost 6 bases and J 7 bases, leaving 15 bases between the germline ends. Germline V gene data show CDR1 as LGHNT and CDR2 as FRNRAP. The CDR3 has 13 amino acids. Amplification used 60 Vbeta primers and 13 Jbeta primers. Profiled with immunoSEQ multiplex PCR; TCRdb holds only in-frame clones, not every one. The sample carries roughly 120,000 clones, just over 15% recorded once. This clone was seen only a few times. Its cognate antigen is unknown. The V gene is TRBV12-5, the J gene TRBJ1-2, with D perhaps matching TRBD1 (5 bases). The receptor's source is a woman between 18 and 29 years old in good health and CMV-seronegative. Sequenced sample: PBMCs. The CDR3 loop is CASGVDIRAGYTF. The CDR3 DNA is TGTGCTAGTGGGGTGGACATCAGAGCTGGCTACACCTTC.